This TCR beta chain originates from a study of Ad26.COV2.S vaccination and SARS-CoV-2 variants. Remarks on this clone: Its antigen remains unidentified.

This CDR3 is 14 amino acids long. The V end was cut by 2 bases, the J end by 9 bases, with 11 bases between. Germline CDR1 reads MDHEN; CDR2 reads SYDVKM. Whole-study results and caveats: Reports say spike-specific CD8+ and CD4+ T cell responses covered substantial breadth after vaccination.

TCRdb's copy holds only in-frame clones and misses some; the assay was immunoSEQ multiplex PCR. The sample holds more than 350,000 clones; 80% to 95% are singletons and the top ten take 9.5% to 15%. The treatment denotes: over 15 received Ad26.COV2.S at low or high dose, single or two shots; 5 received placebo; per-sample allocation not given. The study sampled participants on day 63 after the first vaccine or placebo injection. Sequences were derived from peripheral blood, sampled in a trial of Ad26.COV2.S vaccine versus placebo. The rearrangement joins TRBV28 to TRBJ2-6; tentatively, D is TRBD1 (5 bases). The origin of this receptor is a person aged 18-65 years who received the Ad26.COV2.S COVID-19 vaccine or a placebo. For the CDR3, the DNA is TGTGCCAGCAGTTTAATTCAGGGAAGCAACGTCCTGACTTTC. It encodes CASSLIQGSNVLTF.